This T cell receptor (beta chain) was found in a study of T cells in Graves' hyperthyroidism and ophthalmopathy. This CDR3 contains 17 residues. Germline CDR1 reads ENHRY; CDR2 reads SYGVKD. Trimming pared 1 base from V and 0 bases from J, leaving 13 bases between. There were TCR beta CDR3 regions amplified from RNA transcripts. The HTBI primer set was used in a first-round RT-PCR of the TCR CDR3. One entry per CDR3 protein, called by TCRdb with MiXCR from the multiplex PCR reads. Counted here are hundreds of thousands of distinct CDR3 sequences, about 15% occurring once; the ten biggest clones make up about 13%.

V and J are TRBV10-3 and TRBJ2-4; D assignment may be TRBD1 or TRBD2 (5 bases each). This sequence was found in a young man with Graves' ophthalmopathy. Material: blood. CDR3 nucleotides: TGTGCCATCAGTGAGTGGGGGACCGTTCTAGCCAAAAACATTCAGTACTTC. The encoded protein is CAISEWGTVLAKNIQYF.